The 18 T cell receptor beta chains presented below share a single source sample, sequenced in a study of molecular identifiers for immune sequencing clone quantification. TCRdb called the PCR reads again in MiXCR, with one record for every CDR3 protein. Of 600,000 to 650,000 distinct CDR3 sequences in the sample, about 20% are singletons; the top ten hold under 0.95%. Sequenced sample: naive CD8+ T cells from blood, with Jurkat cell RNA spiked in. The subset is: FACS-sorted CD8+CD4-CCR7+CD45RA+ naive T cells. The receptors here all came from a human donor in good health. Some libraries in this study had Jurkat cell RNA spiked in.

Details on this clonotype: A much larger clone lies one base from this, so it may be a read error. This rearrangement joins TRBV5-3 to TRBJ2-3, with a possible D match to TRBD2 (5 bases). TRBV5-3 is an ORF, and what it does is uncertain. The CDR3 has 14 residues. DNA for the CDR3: TGTGCCAGCAGCTTGGCGCAGGTCCGGGATGCGCAGTATTTT. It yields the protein CASSLAQVRDAQYF.

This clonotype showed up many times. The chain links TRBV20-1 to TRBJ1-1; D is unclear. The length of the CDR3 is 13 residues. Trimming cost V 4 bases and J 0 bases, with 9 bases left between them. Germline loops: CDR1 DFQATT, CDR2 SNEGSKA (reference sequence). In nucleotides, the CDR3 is TGCAGTGCTACCCCGGACGTGAACACTGAAGCTTTCTTT. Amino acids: CSATPDVNTEAFF.

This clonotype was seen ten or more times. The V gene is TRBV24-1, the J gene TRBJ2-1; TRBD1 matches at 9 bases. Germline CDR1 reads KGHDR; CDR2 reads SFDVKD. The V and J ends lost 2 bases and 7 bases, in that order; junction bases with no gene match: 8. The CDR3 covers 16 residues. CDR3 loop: CATSDSHRGPGNEQFF. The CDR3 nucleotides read TGTGCCACCAGTGATTCCCACAGGGGGCCCGGGAATGAGCAGTTCTTC.

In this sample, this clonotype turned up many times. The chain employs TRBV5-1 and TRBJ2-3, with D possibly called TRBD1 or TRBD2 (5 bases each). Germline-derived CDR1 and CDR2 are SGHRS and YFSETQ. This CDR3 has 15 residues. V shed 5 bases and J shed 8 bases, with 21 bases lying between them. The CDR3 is CASRSGTTAEGTQYF. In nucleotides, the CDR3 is TGCGCCAGCAGATCCGGGACGACCGCAGAGGGTACGCAGTATTTT.

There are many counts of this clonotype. CDR3 DNA: TGTGCCAGCAGCGTAGGACTAGCGGGCTCCTACGAGCAGTACTTC. It codes for CASSVGLAGSYEQYF. The chain joins TRBV5-4 to TRBJ2-7, with TRBD2 identical over 11 bases. V shed 4 bases, J shed 0 bases, and the junction held 3 bases outside the gene matches. Germline loops: CDR1 SGHNT, CDR2 YYREEE (reference sequence). The CDR3 has 15 residues.

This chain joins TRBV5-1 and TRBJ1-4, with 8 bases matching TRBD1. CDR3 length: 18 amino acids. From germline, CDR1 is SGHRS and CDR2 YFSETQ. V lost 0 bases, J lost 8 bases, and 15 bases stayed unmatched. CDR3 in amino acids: CASSLDLVTGQGGEKLFF. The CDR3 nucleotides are TGCGCCAGCAGCTTGGATCTTGTCACCGGACAGGGTGGGGAAAAACTGTTTTTT. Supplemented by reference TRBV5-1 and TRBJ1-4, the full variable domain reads KAGVTQTPRYLIKTRGQQVTLSCSPISGHRSVSWYQQTPGQGLQFLFEYFSETQRNKGNFPGRFSGRQFSNSRSEMNVSTLELGDSALYLCASSLDLVTGQGGEKLFFGSGTQLSVL.

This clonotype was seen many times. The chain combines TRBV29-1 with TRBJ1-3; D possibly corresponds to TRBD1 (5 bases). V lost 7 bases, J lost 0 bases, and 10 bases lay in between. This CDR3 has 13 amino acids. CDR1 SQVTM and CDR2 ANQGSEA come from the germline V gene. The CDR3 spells CSADSSSGNTIYF. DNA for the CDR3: TGCAGCGCAGACAGCTCCTCTGGAAACACCATATATTTT. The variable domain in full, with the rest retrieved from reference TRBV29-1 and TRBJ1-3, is SAVISQKPSRDICQRGTSLTIQCQVDSQVTMMFWYRQQPGQSLTLIATANQGSEATYESGFVIDKFPISRPNLTFSTLTVSNMSPEDSSIYLCSADSSSGNTIYFGEGSWLTVV.

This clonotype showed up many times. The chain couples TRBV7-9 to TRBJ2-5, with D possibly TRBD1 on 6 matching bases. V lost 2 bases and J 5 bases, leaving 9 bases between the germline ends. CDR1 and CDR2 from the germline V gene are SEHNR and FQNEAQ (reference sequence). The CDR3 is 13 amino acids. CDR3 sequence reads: CASSLQGRETQYF. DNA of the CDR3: TGTGCCAGCAGCTTACAGGGGCGGGAGACCCAGTACTTC.

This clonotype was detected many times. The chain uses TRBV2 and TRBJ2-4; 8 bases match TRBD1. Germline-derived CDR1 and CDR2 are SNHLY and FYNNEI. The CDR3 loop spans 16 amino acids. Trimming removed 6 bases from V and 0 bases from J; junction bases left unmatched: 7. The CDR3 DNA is TGTGCCAGCAGGGACAGGGACGGGGAAGCCAAAAACATTCAGTACTTC. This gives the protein CASRDRDGEAKNIQYF.

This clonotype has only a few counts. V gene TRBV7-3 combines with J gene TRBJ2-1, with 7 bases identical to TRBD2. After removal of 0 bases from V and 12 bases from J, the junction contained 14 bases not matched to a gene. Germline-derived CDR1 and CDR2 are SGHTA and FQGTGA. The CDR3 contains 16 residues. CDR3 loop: CASSLTGGLAPGGQFF. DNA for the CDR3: TGTGCCAGCAGCTTAACGGGTGGACTCGCACCGGGGGGGCAGTTCTTC. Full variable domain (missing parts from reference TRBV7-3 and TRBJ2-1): GAGVSQTPSNKVTEKGKYVELRCDPISGHTALYWYRQSLGQGPEFLIYFQGTGAADDSGLPNDRFFAVRPEGSVSTLKIQRTERGDSAVYLCASSLTGGLAPGGQFFGPGTRLTVL.

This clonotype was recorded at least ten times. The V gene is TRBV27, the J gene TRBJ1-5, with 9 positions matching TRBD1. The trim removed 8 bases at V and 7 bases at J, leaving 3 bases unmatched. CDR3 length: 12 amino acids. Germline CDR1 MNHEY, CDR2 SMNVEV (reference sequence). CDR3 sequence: CASRTGGQPQHF. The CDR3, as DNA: TGTGCCAGCCGAACAGGGGGCCAGCCCCAGCATTTT.

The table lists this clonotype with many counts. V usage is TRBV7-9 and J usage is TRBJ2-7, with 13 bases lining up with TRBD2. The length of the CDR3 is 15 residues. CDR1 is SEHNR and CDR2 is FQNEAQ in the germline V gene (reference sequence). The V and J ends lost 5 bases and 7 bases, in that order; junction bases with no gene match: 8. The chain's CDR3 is CASSPRTSGSEEQYF. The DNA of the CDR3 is TGTGCCAGCAGCCCCCGGACTAGCGGGAGTGAAGAGCAGTACTTC.

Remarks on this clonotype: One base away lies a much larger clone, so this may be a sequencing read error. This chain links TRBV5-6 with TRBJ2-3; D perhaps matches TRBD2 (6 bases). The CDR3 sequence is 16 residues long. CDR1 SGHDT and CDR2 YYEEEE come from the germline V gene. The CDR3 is CASRPYLGGPTDTRYF. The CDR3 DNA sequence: TGTGCCAGCAGGCCCTATTTGGGGGGACCCACAGATACGCGGTATTTT.

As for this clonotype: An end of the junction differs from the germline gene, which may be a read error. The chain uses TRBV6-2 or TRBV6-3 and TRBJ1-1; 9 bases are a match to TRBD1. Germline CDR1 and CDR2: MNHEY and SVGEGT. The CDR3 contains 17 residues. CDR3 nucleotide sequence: TGTGCCAGCAGTTACTCGACTTCGGGACAGGGAAGCACTGAAGCTTCCTTT. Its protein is CASSYSTSGQGSTEASF.

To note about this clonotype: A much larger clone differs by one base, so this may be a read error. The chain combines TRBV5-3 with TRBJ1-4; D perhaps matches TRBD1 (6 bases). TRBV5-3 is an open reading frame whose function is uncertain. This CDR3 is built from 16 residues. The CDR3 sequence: CASSPTVGQLNEELFF. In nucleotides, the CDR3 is TGTGCCAGCAGCCCGACGGTAGGACAGCTTAATGAAGAACTGTTTTTT.

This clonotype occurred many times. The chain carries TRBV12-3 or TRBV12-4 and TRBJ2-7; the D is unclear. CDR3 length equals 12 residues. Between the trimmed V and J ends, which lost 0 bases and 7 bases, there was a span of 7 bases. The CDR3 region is CASSLALGEQYF. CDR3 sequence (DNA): TGTGCCAGCAGTTTAGCCCTGGGGGAGCAGTACTTC.

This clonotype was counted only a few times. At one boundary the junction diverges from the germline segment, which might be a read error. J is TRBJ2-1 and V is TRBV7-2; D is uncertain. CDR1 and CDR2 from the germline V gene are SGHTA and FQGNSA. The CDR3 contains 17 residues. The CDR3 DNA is TGTGCCAGCAGCTTAGGACTCGGTCGGAGCTCCTACGATGAGCAGTTCTTC. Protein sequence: CASSLGLGRSSYDEQFF.

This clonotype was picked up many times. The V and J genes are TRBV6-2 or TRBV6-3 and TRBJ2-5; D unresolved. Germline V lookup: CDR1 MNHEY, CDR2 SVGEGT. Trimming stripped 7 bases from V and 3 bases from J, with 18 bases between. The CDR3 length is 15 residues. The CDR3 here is CASTLSPVKKETQYF. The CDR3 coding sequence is TGTGCCAGCACCTTGTCACCTGTCAAGAAAGAGACCCAGTACTTC.